This TCR beta chain was identified during a study of blood T cell repertoires in COVID-19. Recruits, aged about 18 to 100 years, lived in approximately 26 US areas. Recovered status in Cohort 3 required two negative PCRs, clearance, or symptom resolution. Original analysis: Researchers report that nucleated cell counts were estimated from reference gene primer amplification. Method: immunoSEQ multiplex PCR; TCRdb's copy keeps in-frame clones and lacks some. V and J calls and clone size are given by that table; D and trimming were obtained from the DNA. The data show nearly 400,000 clones, with under 90% seen just once and about 1.7% held by the top ten. V trimming: 7 bases; J trimming: 5 bases; junction bases outside the gene matches: 5. This CDR3 is 14 amino acids long. Looked up from germline, CDR1 is LNHDA and CDR2 is SQIVND (reference sequence).

The chain recombines TRBV19 with TRBJ1-5; TRBD1 agrees at 10 bases. Sequencing was done on a sample of PBMCs or T cells enriched from blood (not recorded which). This receptor was taken from a woman aged 25-40 years who had recovered from COVID-19. The CDR3 sequence: CASMDRGVDQPQHF. The CDR3 DNA reads TGTGCCAGTATGGACAGGGGGGTCGATCAGCCCCAGCATTTT.